What follows are 4 T cell receptor beta chains derived from one specimen sequenced in a study of beta chain features in type 1 diabetes. The investigators reverse transcribed all of the isolated RNA, so they sequenced expressed TCRB transcripts. Method: immunoSEQ multiplex PCR; TCRdb's copy keeps in-frame clones and lacks some. Of hundreds of thousands of clones listed, 9.6% are singletons. Sequencing was carried out using naive CD4+ T cells from blood. Receptors were obtained from a woman between 18 and 30 years old in good health.

The genes are TRBV7-9 and TRBJ2-1, with a tentative D call TRBD2 (6 bases). The CDR3 sequence is 15 residues long. The germline V and J ends were trimmed by 5 bases and 4 bases, with 15 bases remaining between them. CDR1 SEHNR and CDR2 FQNEAQ come from the germline V gene (reference sequence). Written as DNA, the CDR3 is TGTGCCAGCAGCCCAAGCGGAGGGGTATACAATGAGCAGTTCTTC. Translated, it gives CASSPSGGVYNEQFF.

This clone was observed a few times. The CDR3, as DNA: TGTGCCAGCTCACCTGCGACAGGCGAAAACACTGAAGCTTTCTTT. This sequence encodes CASSPATGENTEAFF. V is TRBV18 and J is TRBJ1-1; a weak D match, TRBD1 (6 bases). The CDR3 length is 15 residues. Per the germline V gene, CDR1 is KGHSH and CDR2 is LQKENI. Between the trimmed V and J ends, which lost 3 bases and 2 bases, there was a span of 13 bases. Variable domain in full (rest from reference TRBV18 and TRBJ1-1): NAGVMQNPRHLVRRRGQEARLRCSPMKGHSHVYWYRQLPEEGLKFMVYLQKENIIDESGMPKERFSAEFPKEGPSILRIQQVVRGDSAAYFCASSPATGENTEAFFGQGTRLTVV.

This chain uses TRBV21-1 with TRBJ2-5; the D call in the table, TRBD2, was not verified against the DNA. TRBV21-1 is labeled a pseudogene. This CDR3 contains 16 residues. CDR3 residues: CASSKLGGPTQETQYF. In nucleotides, the CDR3 is TGTGCCAGCAGCAAACTCGGCGGGCCGACCCAAGAGACCCAGTACTTC.

The chain carries TRBV6-1 and TRBJ1-2; D not certain. The CDR3 totals 13 residues. Germline V CDR1 and CDR2: MNHNS, SASEGT. Deletions cut 1 base from V and 4 bases from J, with 7 bases between. CDR3 coding DNA: TGTGCCAGCAGTGAAGGACGGGGCTATGGCTACACCTTC. It specifies CASSEGRGYGYTF.